What follows is one TCR beta chain and its context. Its antigen is currently unknown. PBMCs, at least 6.5 million per sample, were isolated. Alongside a J-beta primer mix, a sample-barcoded 5' primer served in a second PCR lasting about 6 to 11 cycles. Each CDR3 protein is one row after TCRdb ran MiXCR on the 5' RACE reads. Of some 760,000 distinct CDR3 sequences listed, 20% to 30% are singletons. The record originates from a study of blood T cells in healthy people across ages. Study results and limitations: Higher diversity, along with more naive CD4+ cells, distinguished long-lived donors from aged donors.

Trimming left V 8 bases short and J 2 bases short, with 13 bases between. Germline assignment: CDR1 SNHLY and CDR2 FYNNEI. This CDR3 has 13 residues. The same specimen was also included in a second study, on T cells of mothers and their children. In that study: When the second PCR was run, its M1S primer added sample barcodes and 2-4 random nucleotides. Reads recorded for TCR beta CDR3 numbered over 10 million per mother and several million per child.

The rearrangement links TRBV2 to TRBJ2-7, with unresolved D. The clonotype originates from a boy between 10 and 17 years old in good health. Sequenced sample: blood. CDR3 DNA sequence: TGTGCCAGCCTCTATGGGTATACCTACGAGCAGTACTTC. Its translation: CASLYGYTYEQYF.